The 6 T cell receptor beta chains in this list originate from one sample, sequenced in a study of T cell responses to AZD1222 COVID-19 vaccine (dated by TCRdb to about 2021). Preparation of the library involved the immunoSEQ multiplex PCR assay. TCRdb took this table from immuneACCESS and kept in-frame rearrangements with V and J called. Such tables lack part of the clones; where checked against another copy, unresolved V genes explain under half of the gap, and the rest is unexplained. The sample has under 200,000 clones on record, 90% to 95% of them singletons. The top ten clones comprise 3.6% of the sample. What the time point label conveys for this sample: about 28 days (+/-7) after the second vaccine dose. What the treatment or condition label conveys for this sample: meningococcal conjugate vaccine given as trial control. Sequences were derived from peripheral blood, sampled 28 days after the second dose of the MenACWY control vaccine. The receptors come from an adult who received the MenACWY meningococcal vaccine as a control.

This chain connects TRBV5-6 to TRBJ2-3; D gene uncertain. This CDR3 has 16 residues. In germline, CDR1 is SGHDT, CDR2 YYEEEE. V shed 0 bases and J shed 2 bases, with 13 bases lying between them. This CDR3 reads CASSLGASSDTDTQYF. The CDR3 region has the DNA TGTGCCAGCAGCTTGGGCGCTAGTTCCGACACAGATACGCAGTATTTT.

This rearrangement joins TRBV12-3 or TRBV12-4 to TRBJ2-5; D is uncertain. CDR3 size: 13 residues. The V gene lost 2 bases and the J gene lost 1 base, with 5 bases spanning the gap. CDR3 residues: CASSLWTQETQYF. Here the CDR3 DNA reads TGTGCCAGCAGTTTATGGACCCAAGAGACCCAGTACTTC.

The genes are TRBV13 and TRBJ2-5; possibly TRBD1 for D (5 bases). V was pared by 5 bases and J by 4 bases, with 11 bases between. Germline CDR1 is PRHDT and CDR2 is FYEKMQ (reference sequence). CDR3 length: 13 amino acids. CDR3: CASSTRQGETQYF. CDR3 DNA: TGTGCCAGCAGCACACGGCAGGGAGAGACCCAGTACTTC. The complete variable domain, with remaining parts taken from reference TRBV13 and TRBJ2-5, reads AAGVIQSPRHLIKEKRETATLKCYPIPRHDTVYWYQQGPGQDPQFLISFYEKMQSDKGSIPDRFSAQQFSDYHSELNMSSLELGDSALYFCASSTRQGETQYFGPGTRLLVL.

V and J are TRBV30 and TRBJ1-5; TRBD1 aligns across 9 bases. The CDR3 is 13 residues long. The V gene end was trimmed by 4 bases and the J gene end by 5 bases; junction bases not matched to a gene: 3. Germline CDR1 GTSNPN, CDR2 SVGIG (reference sequence). Here the CDR3 DNA reads TGTGCCTGGAAAACAGGGGGCGATCAGCCCCAGCATTTT. Protein: CAWKTGGDQPQHF.

The J gene is TRBJ2-7, the V gene TRBV6-6, with D unclear. V was shortened by 2 bases and J by 0 bases, with 8 bases between the two germline ends. CDR1 MNHNY and CDR2 SVGAGI come from the germline V gene (reference sequence). This CDR3 contains 14 residues. The DNA for the CDR3 is TGTGCCAGCAGTTACCCCCAAAACTCCTACGAGCAGTACTTC. The encoded protein is CASSYPQNSYEQYF.

CDR3 residues: CASSPQGANTEAFF. CDR3 in DNA: TGTGCCAGCTCACCACAGGGGGCCAACACTGAAGCTTTCTTT. The rearrangement joins TRBV18 to TRBJ1-1; the match to TRBD1 covers 7 bases. Germline loops: CDR1 KGHSH, CDR2 LQKENI. The CDR3 consists of 14 residues. Unmatched junction bases numbered 1, after V lost 1 base and J lost 2 bases.